The sequence of this T cell receptor beta chain was determined in a study of blood T cell repertoires in COVID-19. Study summary: Samples representing acute and convalescent COVID-19 were sourced from the United States, Italy and Spain. Sources were T cells, B-cell-depleted T cells, or PBMCs; the material itself was cDNA or gDNA.

The CDR3 consists of 14 residues. In germline, CDR1 is MNHEY, CDR2 SMNVEV (reference sequence). Trimming stripped 5 bases from V and 5 bases from J, with 15 bases between. Original processing notes: Estimation of nucleated cell counts relied on the amplification of reference gene primers. The protocol was immunoSEQ multiplex PCR, while the TCRdb copy is restricted to in-frame clones and leaves out a portion. D and trimming come from the DNA, and the V and J calls and clone size come from that table. The sample records around 100,000 clones, more than 75% being singletons. The sequence derives from a woman aged 80 or over with acute or convalescent COVID-19. Source material: peripheral blood. The genes are TRBV27 and TRBJ1-2; a possible D gene is TRBD1 (6 bases). CDR3 nucleotides: TGTGCCAGCAGTCCCGGGACACAATCTTATGGCTACACCTTC. Protein product: CASSPGTQSYGYTF.